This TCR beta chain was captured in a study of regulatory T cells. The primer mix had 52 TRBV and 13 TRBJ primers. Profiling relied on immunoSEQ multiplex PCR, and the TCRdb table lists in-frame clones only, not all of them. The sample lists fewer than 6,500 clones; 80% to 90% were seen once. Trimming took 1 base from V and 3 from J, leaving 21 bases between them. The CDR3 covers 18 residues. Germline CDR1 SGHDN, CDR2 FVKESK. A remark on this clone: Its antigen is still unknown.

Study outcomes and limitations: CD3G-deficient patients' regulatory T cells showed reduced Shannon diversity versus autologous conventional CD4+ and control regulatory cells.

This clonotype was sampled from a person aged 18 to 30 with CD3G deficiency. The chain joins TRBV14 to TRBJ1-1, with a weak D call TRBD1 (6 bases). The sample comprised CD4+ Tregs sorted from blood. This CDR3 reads CASSQVSVMGGADTEAFF. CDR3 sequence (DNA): TGTGCCAGCAGCCAAGTTTCTGTAATGGGGGGCGCGGACACTGAAGCTTTCTTT.